Each of the 27 T cell receptor beta chains below was sequenced from the same sample in a study of T cells in localized non-small cell lung cancer. Here immunoSEQ multiplex PCR was the method, and the copy in TCRdb shows in-frame clones only, minus some. There are more than 12,000 clones in the sample; more than 80% occur only once, and less than 4.5% lies in the top ten. The sequencing used peripheral blood, collected before any cancer treatment. The receptors derive from a woman aged 40-75 years with stage I lung adenocarcinoma.

This sequence joins TRBV5-1 and TRBJ2-3, with D tentatively TRBD1 (5 bases). The CDR3 has 14 residues. Germline V gives CDR1 SGHRS, CDR2 YFSETQ. V shed 0 bases and J shed 3 bases, with 8 bases lying between them. The DNA for the CDR3 is TGCGCCAGCAGCTTGGGGGGCAATACAGATACGCAGTATTTT. This gives the protein CASSLGGNTDTQYF.

This chain connects TRBV5-1 to TRBJ1-1; D may be TRBD1 (6 bases). The germline V and J ends were trimmed by 6 bases and 4 bases, with 7 bases remaining between them. The V gene's germline CDR1 is SGHRS and CDR2 YFSETQ. This CDR3 is 11 amino acids long. CDR3 sequence reads: CASIGGTEAFF. In DNA form, the CDR3 reads TGCGCCAGCATAGGGGGCACTGAAGCTTTCTTT.

The J gene is TRBJ2-5, the V gene TRBV4-1; maybe TRBD1 (5 bases). Germline V CDR1 and CDR2: MGHRA, YSYEKL. The CDR3 sequence is 15 residues long. Trimming stripped 8 bases from V and 5 bases from J, with 21 bases between. The CDR3 region is CASRKGVGQAETQYF. The CDR3 region has the DNA TGCGCCAGCCGGAAGGGCGTCGGACAAGCGGAGACCCAGTACTTC.

The rearrangement joins TRBV6-6 to TRBJ1-3; D uncertain. V was cut by 5 bases and J by 0 bases, with 11 bases left in between. Germline loops: CDR1 MNHNY, CDR2 SVGAGI (reference sequence). The CDR3 extends over 15 amino acids. Written as DNA, the CDR3 is TGTGCCAGCAGTCCTAGGCGGGACTCTGGAAACACCATATATTTT. Protein sequence: CASSPRRDSGNTIYF.

V gene TRBV28 combines with J gene TRBJ1-3; 7 nucleotides line up with TRBD1. Unmatched junction bases numbered 14, after V lost 7 bases and J lost 2 bases. Germline CDR1 and CDR2: MDHEN and SYDVKM. The CDR3 spans 17 residues. The chain's CDR3 is CASTLGGAGGAGNTIYF. CDR3 nucleotides: TGTGCCAGCACCCTAGGGGGGGCAGGGGGAGCTGGAAACACCATATATTTT.

The chain couples TRBV18 to TRBJ1-4; 12 positions agree with TRBD1. The germline V gene has CDR1 KGHSH and CDR2 LQKENI. CDR3 length equals 16 residues. The ends lost 5 bases at V and 3 bases at J; junction bases unmatched: 4. The CDR3 DNA reads as TGTGCCAGCTCATCGGGACAGGGGGCGGCTAATGAAAAACTGTTTTTT. Its protein is CASSSGQGAANEKLFF. The whole variable domain, remainder taken from reference TRBV18 and TRBJ1-4, is NAGVMQNPRHLVRRRGQEARLRCSPMKGHSHVYWYRQLPEEGLKFMVYLQKENIIDESGMPKERFSAEFPKEGPSILRIQQVVRGDSAAYFCASSSGQGAANEKLFFGSGTQLSVL.

This clone was seen only once. A read error may account for a junction end that differs from germline. The rearrangement uses TRBV30 and TRBJ1-1, with D possibly matching TRBD1 (5 bases). The germline gives CDR1 GTSNPN, CDR2 SVGIG (reference sequence). This CDR3 contains 13 residues. The CDR3 coding sequence is TGTGCCTGGAAGTTCAGGGCGAGCACTGAAGCTTTTTTT. Its translation: CAWKFRASTEAFF.

The chain combines TRBV5-5 with TRBJ2-5; 8 bases fit TRBD1. The CDR3 spans 15 residues. After removal of 6 bases from V and 5 bases from J, the junction contained 12 bases not matched to a gene. Germline CDR1 is SGHKS and CDR2 is YYEKEE (reference sequence). DNA for the CDR3: TGTGCCAGCAAACACGAGCTTGCAGGGGGCGAGACCCAGTACTTC. Translating it yields CASKHELAGGETQYF.

The chain joins TRBV4-1 to TRBJ1-5, with TRBD1 as a possible D gene (6 bases). V dropped 2 bases and J dropped 5 bases, with 22 bases sitting between them. There are 18 residues in the CDR3. Germline CDR1 is MGHRA and CDR2 is YSYEKL. The CDR3 coding sequence is TGCGCCAGCAGCCAATGGGACATCTTCAATTCCGCCGATCAGCCCCAGCATTTT. This encodes CASSQWDIFNSADQPQHF.

The J gene is TRBJ2-1, the V gene TRBV10-3; possibly TRBD2 for D (6 bases). Trimming shortened V by 3 bases and J by 5 bases, and 17 bases separated the two germline ends. Germline-derived CDR1 and CDR2 are ENHRY and SYGVKD. The CDR3 has 16 amino acids. As DNA, the CDR3 is TGTGCCATCAGTGAACCTGGGCGGGGTAATAACAATGAGCAGTTCTTC. It yields the protein CAISEPGRGNNNEQFF.

A few counts support this clone. This chain joins TRBV5-6 and TRBJ1-4; the match to TRBD1 covers 9 bases. Germline-derived CDR1 and CDR2 are SGHDT and YYEEEE. The CDR3 is 15 amino acids. J gave up 6 bases and V 2 bases, and 5 bases lay outside the gene matches. CDR3 amino acids: CASSFVRDRDEKLFF. The CDR3 nucleotides are TGTGCCAGCAGCTTCGTCCGGGACAGGGATGAAAAACTGTTTTTT.

The V and J genes are TRBV9 and TRBJ2-1, with D unclear. The CDR3 has 13 amino acids. V was shortened by 2 bases and J by 1 base, with 4 bases between the two germline ends. The germline CDR1 and CDR2 sequences are SGDLS and YYNGEE. The CDR3 loop is CASSVTSYNEQFF. The CDR3 DNA follows: TGTGCCAGCAGCGTGACATCCTACAATGAGCAGTTCTTC.

V gene TRBV5-6 combines with J gene TRBJ2-1, with D possibly matching TRBD1 (5 bases). Germline-derived CDR1 and CDR2 are SGHDT and YYEEEE. The CDR3 is 15 residues long. V lost 6 bases, J lost 3 bases, and 16 bases lay in between. CDR3 in amino acids: CASTPDPQGYNEQFF. In nucleotides, the CDR3 is TGTGCCAGCACCCCAGACCCGCAGGGCTACAATGAGCAGTTCTTC. The full variable domain, with the rest looked up from reference TRBV5-6 and TRBJ2-1, is DAGVTQSPTHLIKTRGQQVTLRCSPKSGHDTVSWYQQALGQGPQFIFQYYEEEERQRGNFPDRFSGHQFPNYSSELNVNALLLGDSALYLCASTPDPQGYNEQFFGPGTRLTVL.

Worth noting for this clone: An end of the junction differs from the germline gene, which may be a read error. The V and J genes are TRBV7-7 and TRBJ2-3; D possibly corresponds to TRBD2 (5 bases). This CDR3 has 16 residues. Germline CDR1 SSHAT, CDR2 FNYEAQ (reference sequence). The CDR3 is CASSSGRLGGTDAQYF. CDR3 in DNA: TGTGCTAGCAGCTCGGGCCGGCTAGGAGGCACAGATGCGCAGTATTTT.

V gene TRBV28 combines with J gene TRBJ1-2; maybe TRBD1 (5 bases). This CDR3 is 12 amino acids long. The V gene lost 6 bases and the J gene lost 5 bases, with 10 bases spanning the gap. Per the germline V gene, CDR1 is MDHEN and CDR2 is SYDVKM. The chain's CDR3 is CASRGGEYGYTF. In nucleotides, the CDR3 is TGTGCCAGCAGGGGGGGGGAATATGGCTACACCTTC.

This clone was observed a handful of times. The chain employs TRBV19 and TRBJ2-3; TRBD2 aligns across 11 bases. CDR3 length: 15 residues. With 3 bases clipped from V and 5 bases from J, the junction kept 4 bases outside the gene matches. Per the germline V gene, CDR1 is LNHDA and CDR2 is SQIVND (reference sequence). The CDR3 loop is CASSISGRDLDTQYF. DNA of the CDR3: TGTGCCAGTAGTATTAGCGGGAGGGATCTAGATACGCAGTATTTT.

The CDR3 here is CASRRDRDGAPPSNQPQHF. Here the CDR3 DNA reads TGTGCCAGTAGACGGGACAGGGATGGCGCCCCTCCGAGTAATCAGCCCCAGCATTTT. The chain employs TRBV19 and TRBJ1-5; 9 positions agree with TRBD1. Germline V gives CDR1 LNHDA, CDR2 SQIVND (reference sequence). The length of the CDR3 is 19 residues. Trimming at V came to 6 bases and at J to 4 bases, leaving 19 bases not matched to a gene.

The chain joins TRBV11-3 to TRBJ1-3, with 8 nucleotides matching TRBD1. Germline V lookup: CDR1 SGHNT, CDR2 YENEEA. This CDR3 spans 17 amino acids. V was clipped by 5 bases and J by 6 bases; unmatched bases: 15. The DNA of the CDR3 is TGTGCCAGCAGCGGAGACAAGACAGGGGACGGTATAAACACCATATATTTT. It yields the protein CASSGDKTGDGINTIYF.

The chain joins TRBV18 to TRBJ1-2; 7 nucleotides agree with TRBD1. J was trimmed by 3 bases and V by 3 bases; bases with no gene match: 1. The length of the CDR3 is 13 residues. The germline CDR1 and CDR2 sequences are KGHSH and LQKENI. The CDR3 DNA is TGTGCCAGCTCACCGGGACAGCACTATGGCTACACCTTC. Translated, it gives CASSPGQHYGYTF.

This clone was detected once. The chain employs TRBV18 and TRBJ2-1; 10 bases agree with TRBD1. CDR1 and CDR2 (germline): KGHSH, LQKENI. The junction had 14 bases not matched to a gene; V was cut back by 6 bases and J by 9 bases. The CDR3 sequence is 16 residues long. The CDR3, as DNA: TGTGCCAGCTCTTCCATGACAGGGGGCGTGAATGGTGAGCAGTTCTTC. Translated, it gives CASSSMTGGVNGEQFF.

V and J are TRBV6-1 and TRBJ2-7; D uncertain. This CDR3 is 11 amino acids long. Germline values: CDR1 MNHNS, CDR2 SASEGT. V was shortened by 4 bases and J by 6 bases, with 7 bases between the two germline ends. The CDR3 loop is CASSVKSEQYF. The CDR3 DNA is TGTGCCAGCAGTGTAAAGAGCGAGCAGTACTTC.

This chain links TRBV4-2 with TRBJ2-7; D might be TRBD2 (5 bases). V lost 0 bases, J lost 0 bases, and 12 bases lay in between. The CDR3 extends over 16 amino acids. Germline V gene sequence: CDR1 LGHNA, CDR2 YNFKEQ. Here the CDR3 reads CASSQDTGWSSYEQYF. CDR3 nucleotide sequence: TGTGCCAGCAGCCAAGATACGGGGTGGAGCTCCTACGAGCAGTACTTC.

This clone showed up just once. The chain uses TRBV30 and TRBJ2-6; 9 bases match TRBD1. The junction had 7 bases not matched to a gene; V was cut back by 3 bases and J by 1 base. Germline CDR1 is GTSNPN and CDR2 is SVGIG (reference sequence). This CDR3 has 17 amino acids. CDR3 sequence: CAWSSGTGSSGANVLTF. CDR3 bases: TGTGCCTGGAGCTCCGGGACAGGGTCTTCTGGGGCCAACGTCCTGACTTTC.

The chain is built from TRBV7-3 and TRBJ2-3, with D maybe TRBD1 (6 bases). The CDR3 is 17 amino acids. V was cut by 1 base and J by 1 base, with 15 bases left in between. Germline CDR1 is SGHTA and CDR2 is FQGTGA. CDR3 region: CASSLKGEFSGTDTQYF. Written as DNA, the CDR3 is TGTGCCAGCAGCTTAAAGGGGGAGTTTAGCGGCACAGATACGCAGTATTTT.

This chain joins TRBV5-1 and TRBJ2-7; D uncertain. Germline values: CDR1 SGHRS, CDR2 YFSETQ. V dropped 4 bases and J dropped 3 bases, with 8 bases sitting between them. This CDR3 is built from 12 residues. CDR3 in amino acids: CASSPDGYEQYF. The CDR3 bases are TGCGCCAGCAGCCCCGACGGCTACGAGCAGTACTTC.

The chain is built from TRBV7-9 and TRBJ1-1, with 7 bases that match TRBD1. Germline V gene sequence: CDR1 SEHNR, CDR2 FQNEAQ (reference sequence). The length of the CDR3 is 11 residues. Trimming took 5 bases from V and 12 from J; bases not matched to a gene: 6. CDR3 loop: CASSPSGGTFF. CDR3 DNA sequence: TGTGCCAGCAGCCCCTCAGGGGGAACTTTCTTT.

The chain recombines TRBV2 with TRBJ1-1; 9 nucleotides align to TRBD1. The CDR3 loop spans 13 amino acids. V was clipped by 6 bases and J by 1 base; unmatched bases: 0. From germline, CDR1 is SNHLY and CDR2 FYNNEI. CDR3 residues: CASRGQGNTEAFF. The CDR3 coding sequence is TGTGCCAGCAGGGGACAGGGGAACACTGAAGCTTTCTTT.